Listed below are T cell receptor beta chains from one sample, sequenced in a study of T cells in narcolepsy. TCRdb keeps only in-frame clones here, not all; method: immunoSEQ multiplex PCR. The sample shows about 30,000 clones, approximately 85% of them seen only once. Sequenced material: CD45RA- memory CD4+ T cells from PBMCs. The receptors shown here come from a human donor with narcolepsy. CDR3s include the opening cysteine and the closing phenylalanine or tryptophan. A D gene is named only where the DNA matches it firmly. Clone size is given for some rows only: seen once, a few or many times, or a class if the clone is expanded.

d_call j_call v_call clone_size cdr3_aa cdr3_nt
- TRBJ1-1 TRBV11-2 - CASSPADRPNTEAFF TGTGCCAGCAGCCCCGCCGACAGACCGAACACTGAAGCTTTCTTT
- TRBJ2-6 TRBV5-1 - CASSLAGSSGANVLTF TGCGCCAGCAGCTTGGCGGGGAGTTCTGGGGCCAACGTCCTGACTTTC
- TRBJ1-4 TRBV7-9 - CASSSRGGRSNEKLFF TGTGCCAGCAGCTCGAGGGGGGGACGGAGTAATGAAAAACTGTTTTTT
- TRBJ1-6 TRBV30 - CAWSVGRSSYNSPLHF TGTGCCTGGAGTGTTGGCCGGAGCTCCTATAATTCACCCCTCCACTTT
TRBD2 TRBJ2-1 TRBV2 - CASRSRREVYNEQFF TGTGCCAGCAGGTCGAGACGGGAGGTCTACAATGAGCAGTTCTTC
TRBD1 TRBJ1-3 TRBV7-6 - CASSPYRGDTIYF TGTGCCAGCAGTCCCTACAGGGGAGACACCATATATTTT
TRBD2 TRBJ2-1 TRBV9 - CASSGEGLAGFYNEQFF TGTGCCAGCAGCGGGGAAGGACTAGCGGGATTCTACAATGAGCAGTTCTTC
- TRBJ1-6 TRBV2 - CASSRANSPLHF TGTGCCAGCAGTAGAGCCAATTCACCCCTCCACTTT
TRBD1 TRBJ1-5 TRBV6-1 - CASSPGDSPNQPQHF TGTGCCAGCAGCCCCGGGGACAGCCCTAATCAGCCCCAGCATTTT
- TRBJ2-5 TRBV2 - CASSDSGFSETQYF TGTGCCAGCAGTGACTCGGGGTTCTCAGAGACCCAGTACTTC
- TRBJ2-5 TRBV5-1 once CASSIGQKETQYF TGCGCCAGCAGCATCGGACAGAAAGAGACCCAGTACTTC
- TRBJ1-1 TRBV2 - CASRGTSGAFF TGTGCCAGCAGGGGGACATCTGGAGCTTTCTTT
- TRBJ2-5 TRBV5-6 - CASSQLWAGEETQYF TGTGCCAGCAGCCAATTGTGGGCAGGGGAAGAGACCCAGTACTTC
TRBD2 TRBJ2-7 TRBV2 - CASTLGQGTSGRHAYEQYF TGTGCCAGCACCCTCGGCCAGGGGACTAGCGGGAGGCATGCCTACGAGCAGTACTTC
- TRBJ1-1 TRBV10-1 - CASSRGSAEAFF TGCGCCAGCAGTAGGGGTTCGGCTGAAGCTTTCTTT
TRBD1 TRBJ2-7 TRBV14 - CASSQAGTGGFYEQYF TGTGCCAGCAGCCAAGCTGGGACAGGGGGTTTCTACGAGCAGTACTTC
- TRBJ2-7 TRBV10-1 - CASSEDTTSYEQYF TGCGCCAGCAGTGAGGACACCACCTCCTACGAGCAGTACTTC
- TRBJ2-5 TRBV29-1 once CSVAAQKETQYF TGCAGCGTTGCGGCACAGAAAGAGACCCAGTACTTC
- TRBJ2-7 TRBV28 once CASSRIEINRVRTPYEQYF TGTGCCAGCAGTAGGATCGAAATCAACAGGGTAAGGACCCCCTACGAGCAGTACTTC
- TRBJ1-6 TRBV7-2 once CASSPTRDSNSPLHF TGTGCCAGCAGCCCGACCCGGGACTCGAATTCACCCCTCCACTTT
TRBD1 TRBJ1-1 TRBV25-1 - CASSETPGGGSGTEAFF TGTGCCAGCAGTGAAACCCCAGGGGGCGGATCGGGCACTGAAGCTTTCTTT
- TRBJ1-2 TRBV5-1 - CASSPGTDMYGYTF TGCGCCAGCAGCCCTGGGACCGACATGTATGGCTACACCTTC
- TRBJ1-1 TRBV5-1 - CASSLARSGNTEAFF TGCGCCAGCAGCTTGGCTAGGAGCGGGAACACTGAAGCTTTCTTT
- TRBJ1-3 TRBV6-5 - CASSPDSIGNTIYF TGTGCCAGCAGTCCCGACTCGATCGGAAACACCATATATTTT
TRBD1 TRBJ2-3 TRBV5-1 - CASSPIGQGPPDTQYF TGCGCCAGCAGCCCTATCGGACAGGGGCCTCCGGATACGCAGTATTTT
- TRBJ1-5 TRBV28 - CASSTFAIDQPQHF TGTGCCAGCAGTACTTTTGCGATTGATCAGCCCCAGCATTTT
- TRBJ1-5 TRBV21-1 few CASSKGYKPYSNQPQHF TGTGCCAGCAGCAAAGGGTACAAGCCGTATAGCAATCAGCCCCAGCATTTT
- TRBJ2-3 TRBV7-2 - CASSLAGGSADTQYF TGTGCCAGCAGCTTAGCCGGGGGATCCGCAGATACGCAGTATTTT
TRBD1 TRBJ1-2 TRBV5-6 - CASSVGQRYGYTF TGTGCCAGTAGCGTGGGACAGCGATATGGCTACACCTTC
- TRBJ1-4 TRBV19 - CASSTPGLNEKLFF TGTGCCAGTAGTACCCCCGGCTTGAATGAAAAACTGTTTTTT
TRBD1 TRBJ1-3 TRBV5-1 - CASSLRSGTAFSGNTIYF TGCGCCAGCAGCTTGAGATCCGGGACAGCTTTCTCTGGAAACACCATATATTTT
- TRBJ2-4 TRBV6-1 - CASSRLGGKNIQYF TGTGCCAGCAGCCGTCTCGGAGGAAAAAACATTCAGTACTTC
- TRBJ2-7 TRBV7-9 few CASSLAGRTYEQYF TGTGCCAGCAGCTTAGCGGGCCGTACCTACGAGCAGTACTTC
- TRBJ2-1 TRBV20-1 - CSAMTSREQFF TGCAGTGCTATGACTAGTCGTGAGCAGTTCTTC
TRBD1 TRBJ2-5 TRBV2 once CASEKQGAGEETQYF TGTGCCAGCGAGAAACAGGGGGCTGGGGAAGAGACCCAGTACTTC
TRBD1 TRBJ1-1 TRBV19 - CASRAQGEVTEAFF TGTGCCAGTAGGGCACAGGGGGAAGTCACTGAAGCTTTCTTT
- TRBJ2-1 TRBV5-4 few CASSATSEPNNEQFF TGTGCCAGCAGCGCGACTAGTGAGCCTAACAATGAGCAGTTCTTC
TRBD1 TRBJ1-4 TRBV18 - CASSHRQGELFF TGTGCCAGCTCTCATAGACAGGGGGAACTGTTTTTT
TRBD1 TRBJ1-5 TRBV19 - CASSIEPTGGTDQPQHF TGTGCCAGTAGTATCGAGCCCACAGGGGGAACCGATCAGCCCCAGCATTTT
- TRBJ1-2 TRBV18 - CASSRGRGNYGYTF TGTGCCAGCTCAAGGGGGAGAGGGAACTATGGCTACACCTTC
- TRBJ2-5 TRBV11-3 - CASSRDGYQETQYF TGTGCCAGCAGCCGAGACGGGTACCAAGAGACCCAGTACTTC
TRBD2 TRBJ2-1 TRBV10-2 once CASIPSAGGANEQFF TGCGCCAGCATCCCGTCGGCCGGGGGGGCCAATGAGCAGTTCTTC
TRBD1 TRBJ1-2 TRBV27 once CASSSPVQGNYGYTF TGTGCCAGCAGTTCCCCCGTACAGGGGAACTATGGCTACACCTTC
TRBD1 TRBJ1-4 TRBV19 - CASRDQGASEKLFF TGTGCCAGTAGGGACCAGGGGGCGAGTGAAAAACTGTTTTTT
TRBD1 TRBJ1-1 TRBV28 - CASSLPGTEISF TGTGCCAGCAGTTTGCCCGGGACAGAGATCTCCTTT
- TRBJ2-1 TRBV7-9 - CASSPTDEQFF TGTGCCAGCAGCCCGACCGATGAGCAGTTCTTC
- TRBJ2-3 TRBV19 - CASSKRTFFSSRITDTQYF TGTGCCAGTAGTAAAAGGACCTTCTTTTCCTCCCGTATCACAGATACGCAGTATTTT
TRBD1 TRBJ2-7 TRBV5-5 - CASSFGTGYEQYF TGTGCCAGCAGCTTCGGGACAGGGTACGAGCAGTACTTC
TRBD2 TRBJ2-1 TRBV9 - CASSVGGWTSENEQFF TGTGCCAGCAGCGTAGGCGGGTGGACTAGCGAAAATGAGCAGTTCTTC
- TRBJ1-2 TRBV2 - CASRLDGQGYTF TGTGCCAGCAGACTGGACGGACAGGGCTACACCTTC
- TRBJ2-1 TRBV18 - CASSPLGGRRVNEQFF TGTGCCAGCTCACCACTGGGTGGCCGCAGGGTCAATGAGCAGTTCTTC